Listed here are 4 T cell receptor beta chains from one sample, sequenced in a study of Ad26.COV2.S vaccination and SARS-CoV-2 variants. Clones were read by immunoSEQ multiplex PCR, and TCRdb kept only the in-frame ones, dropping some. The data show just under 250,000 clones, approximately 87% seen once. Treatment defined: approximately 18 received Ad26.COV2.S at low or high dose, single or two shots; 5 received placebo; per-sample allocation not given. Samples analyzed were those drawn on day 63 after the first vaccine or placebo injection. Material: peripheral blood, obtained in a trial of Ad26.COV2.S vaccine versus placebo. The receptors originated from a person aged 18 to 65 who received the Ad26.COV2.S COVID-19 vaccine or a placebo.

The V call is TRBV7-2, the J call TRBJ2-3, with TRBD2 matching over 11 bases. CDR1 and CDR2 from the germline V gene are SGHTA and FQGNSA. J gave up 4 bases and V 5 bases, and 8 bases lay outside the gene matches. CDR3 size: 16 residues. In nucleotides, the CDR3 is TGTGCCAGCAGCCCGAGTAGCGGGGGGGCCGCAGATACGCAGTATTTT. It codes for CASSPSSGGAADTQYF.

This rearrangement joins TRBV7-3 to TRBJ2-3, with 10 bases aligning to TRBD2. Germline trimming cut 0 bases from V and 2 bases from J; bases unmatched to any gene: 2. The CDR3 length is 16 residues. Germline V lookup: CDR1 SGHTA, CDR2 FQGTGA. The CDR3 bases are TGTGCCAGCAGCTTAACAGCGGGAGGGTTCACAGATACGCAGTATTTT. This gives the protein CASSLTAGGFTDTQYF.

The gene calls are TRBV2 and TRBJ1-2, with 7 nucleotides matching TRBD1. After removal of 0 bases from V and 3 bases from J, the junction contained 1 base not matched to a gene. The CDR3 runs 14 residues. CDR1 SNHLY and CDR2 FYNNEI come from the germline V gene. This CDR3 reads CASSEAGQYYGYTF. The CDR3 DNA reads TGTGCCAGCAGTGAAGCGGGACAGTACTATGGCTACACCTTC.

The V and J genes are TRBV10-3 and TRBJ1-2; perhaps TRBD1 as D (6 bases). In germline, CDR1 is ENHRY, CDR2 SYGVKD. The CDR3 length is 14 residues. Deletions cut 0 bases from V and 4 bases from J, with 9 bases between. The DNA for the CDR3 is TGTGCCATCAGTGAGTCAGGGACACTCTATGGCTACACCTTC. Amino acids: CAISESGTLYGYTF.